This TCR beta chain was recovered during a study of blood T cell repertoires in COVID-19. Study-level background: COVID-19 samples from acute and convalescent phases originated in the United States, Italy and Spain. In each case, the material was cDNA or gDNA derived from T cells, B-cell-depleted T cells, or PBMCs.

Trimming cost V 7 bases and J 1 base, with 14 bases left between them. This CDR3 has 15 amino acids. Germline V gives CDR1 LNHDA, CDR2 SQIVND (reference sequence). In the authors' workflow: Reference gene primer amplification gave nucleated cell count estimates. Some clones are missing from TCRdb's copy, which holds only in-frame ones; the method was immunoSEQ multiplex PCR. The V and J calls and the clone size are those of that table, but D and trimming were determined from the DNA. In the table there are under 200,000 clones, around 77% of which are singletons. The chain is built from TRBV19 and TRBJ1-5; possible D gene TRBD1, 6 bases. The sample consisted of peripheral blood. The sequence was obtained from a man in his sixties or seventies with acute or convalescent COVID-19. In DNA, the CDR3 is TGTGCCAGTAACCGGGGGGCATGGAGCAATCAGCCCCAGCATTTT. It encodes CASNRGAWSNQPQHF.